This T cell receptor (beta chain) came from a study of shared clonotypes between healthy human individuals. On this clone: This likely traces to a read error, being one base from a far larger clone.

The CDR3 spans 19 residues. In germline, CDR1 is SGHRS, CDR2 YFSETQ. Bulk PBMC genomic DNA spanned ten immunoSEQ deep plates. The data were produced by immunoSEQ multiplex PCR, yet TCRdb's version contains in-frame clones alone and is incomplete. The table records some 450,000 clones, roughly 80% of them present only once. What was sequenced was PBMCs. This sequence originates from a woman between 40 and 50 years old in good health. Some clones in this sample may be carry-over from other donors' samples. V usage is TRBV5-1 and J usage is TRBJ2-7; TRBD1 agrees at 7 bases. The CDR3 is CASCLSRDRPSLASYEQYF. CDR3 DNA sequence: TGCGCCAGCTGCTTGTCCCGGGACAGACCATCCTTGGCCTCCTACGAGCAGTACTTC.